This paragraph covers one T cell receptor (beta chain) sequence. The entry originates in a study of blood T cell repertoires in COVID-19. Clinical history as reported by participants underpinned cohort assignment. Cohort 3 donors counted as recovered after two negative PCRs, clearance, or resolved symptoms. Trimming removed 6 bases at V and 2 bases at J, with 11 bases between. Germline CDR1 and CDR2: SNHLY and FYNNEI. The CDR3 contains 14 residues. Sequenced by immunoSEQ multiplex PCR; TCRdb stores in-frame clones only, minus some. Of 150,000 or so clones listed, 70% to 90% are singletons. Sequencing used PBMCs or T cells enriched from blood (not recorded which). This receptor was taken from a woman in her 50s who had recovered from COVID-19. V is TRBV2 and J is TRBJ1-3; D perhaps matches TRBD1 (6 bases). The CDR3 DNA reads as TGTGCCAGCAGACCCAGGGGAACTGGAAACACCATATATTTT. It translates to CASRPRGTGNTIYF.